These 21 T cell receptor beta chains were sequenced from one sample in a study of a mutant IDH1 vaccine in newly diagnosed glioma. The sample's time point: week 23, last vaccination. A single vaccine dose contained 300 ug of mutant IDH1 20-mer peptide, and topical imiquimod was used with it. Here immunoSEQ multiplex PCR was the method, and the copy in TCRdb shows in-frame clones only, minus some. The repertoire holds roughly 10,000 clones, with around 89% as singletons. Antigen specificity for these receptors is unknown. Source: PBMCs, taken from a glioma patient whose treatment included an IDH1 peptide vaccine. The receptor source for this set is a woman in her 40s with glioma. Some clones in this sample may be carry-over from other donors' samples.

The chain carries TRBV5-1 and TRBJ2-2; D gene uncertain. V was clipped by 0 bases and J by 5 bases, with 5 bases between them. The germline gives CDR1 SGHRS, CDR2 YFSETQ. The CDR3 runs 13 residues. The CDR3 DNA reads TGCGCCAGCAGCTTGGAAGCAACCGGGGAGCTGTTTTTT. Its translation: CASSLEATGELFF.

The CDR3 DNA sequence: TGTGCCAGCGCCTTTGCGGATAGCTCCTACGAGCAGTACTTC. Translation: CASAFADSSYEQYF. The rearrangement joins TRBV28 to TRBJ2-7; D gene ambiguous. V was pared by 8 bases and J by 0 bases, with 14 bases between. This CDR3 comprises 14 residues. CDR1 MDHEN and CDR2 SYDVKM come from the germline V gene.

The chain is built from TRBV5-1 and TRBJ2-3; D unclear. In germline, CDR1 is SGHRS, CDR2 YFSETQ. V lost 0 bases to trimming and J lost 5 bases, with 1 base between them. This CDR3 has 11 amino acids. CDR3 coding DNA: TGCGCCAGCAGCTTGGAAGATACGCAGTATTTT. Its translation is CASSLEDTQYF.

The chain carries TRBV7-9 and TRBJ2-5, with D perhaps matching TRBD2 (6 bases). The CDR3 runs 15 residues. Looked up from germline, CDR1 is SEHNR and CDR2 is FQNEAQ (reference sequence). With 2 bases removed from V and 5 bases from J, the gap between germline ends came to 15 bases. This CDR3 reads CASSLILGGVETQYF. The CDR3 DNA follows: TGTGCCAGCAGCTTAATCCTAGGAGGGGTTGAGACCCAGTACTTC. Combining the CDR3 with reference TRBV7-9 and TRBJ2-5 gives the whole variable domain DTGVSQNPRHKITKRGQNVTFRCDPISEHNRLYWYRQTLGQGPEFLTYFQNEAQLEKSRLLSDRFSAERPKGSFSTLEIQRTEQGDSAMYLCASSLILGGVETQYFGPGTRLLVL.

The J gene is TRBJ2-1, the V gene TRBV29-1; 8 bases are shared with TRBD2. The CDR3 extends over 15 amino acids. CDR1 is SQVTM, CDR2 ANQGSEA, per germline. V gave up 7 bases and J gave up 3 bases; unmatched junction bases: 11. CDR3 in amino acids: CSALLAETYYNEQFF. CDR3 bases: TGCAGCGCCTTACTAGCGGAGACTTACTACAATGAGCAGTTCTTC.

This clone was found once. This chain's CDR3 is CASSSGLAGVRPKYEQYF. The CDR3, as DNA: TGCGCCAGCAGCTCGGGACTAGCGGGAGTGAGACCTAAATACGAGCAGTACTTC. V is TRBV5-1 and J is TRBJ2-7, with 14 bases identical to TRBD2. Germline CDR1 is SGHRS and CDR2 is YFSETQ. The J segment lost 4 bases and the V segment lost 3 bases, leaving 12 bases of the junction unmatched. The CDR3 loop spans 18 amino acids. The full variable domain, completed using reference TRBV5-1 and TRBJ2-7, is KAGVTQTPRYLIKTRGQQVTLSCSPISGHRSVSWYQQTPGQGLQFLFEYFSETQRNKGNFPGRFSGRQFSNSRSEMNVSTLELGDSALYLCASSSGLAGVRPKYEQYFGPGTRLTVT.

The chain uses TRBV19 and TRBJ1-1; the D gene is possibly TRBD1 (5 bases). Germline lookup yields CDR1 LNHDA and CDR2 SQIVND (reference sequence). The CDR3 runs 16 residues. V lost 4 bases and J lost 6, with 21 bases in between. The CDR3 spells CASSTWGRQAGAEAFF. The DNA of the CDR3 is TGTGCCAGTAGTACATGGGGGAGGCAGGCCGGCGCTGAAGCTTTCTTT.

V gene TRBV10-2 combines with J gene TRBJ2-1, with TRBD2 identical over 9 bases. CDR3 length equals 16 residues. CDR1 is WSHSY, CDR2 SAAADI, per germline. Trimming removed 6 bases from V and 8 bases from J; junction bases left unmatched: 14. CDR3 sequence: CASRTTKAGGYYEQFF. CDR3 in DNA: TGCGCCAGCAGGACCACAAAGGCGGGGGGGTATTATGAGCAGTTCTTC.

The V gene is TRBV5-1, the J gene TRBJ2-5, with D possibly matching TRBD2 (5 bases). The ends were cut back, 5 bases at V and 5 bases at J, with 19 bases in the middle. Germline-derived CDR1 and CDR2 are SGHRS and YFSETQ. This CDR3 comprises 15 residues. The CDR3 loop is CASRLDVNGVETQYF. The CDR3 coding sequence is TGCGCCAGCAGACTAGACGTCAATGGGGTGGAGACCCAGTACTTC.

The chain recombines TRBV27 with TRBJ2-7, with a tentative D call TRBD1 (6 bases). The CDR3 spans 16 residues. With 0 bases removed from V and 1 base from J, the gap between germline ends came to 13 bases. Per the germline V gene, CDR1 is MNHEY and CDR2 is SMNVEV (reference sequence). The CDR3 region is CASSLSGQIRSYEQYF. The CDR3 region has the DNA TGTGCCAGCAGTTTATCGGGACAAATTAGGTCCTACGAGCAGTACTTC.

The chain joins TRBV11-2 to TRBJ2-3; D might be TRBD2 (5 bases). The CDR3 consists of 14 residues. V lost 1 base, J lost 6 bases, and 11 bases lay in between. Germline values: CDR1 SGHAT, CDR2 FQNNGV. CDR3 residues: CASSLGLALDTQYF. As DNA, the CDR3 is TGTGCCAGCAGCTTAGGGCTAGCTTTGGATACGCAGTATTTT. Full variable domain (rest looked up from reference TRBV11-2 and TRBJ2-3): EAGVAQSPRYKIIEKRQSVAFWCNPISGHATLYWYQQILGQGPKLLIQFQNNGVVDDSQLPKDRFSAERLKGVDSTLKIQPAKLEDSAVYLCASSLGLALDTQYFGPGTRLTVL.

A single count supports this clone. The rearrangement links TRBV15 to TRBJ1-2, with a tentative D call TRBD1 (5 bases). The ends were cut back, 2 bases at V and 6 bases at J, with 10 bases in the middle. Per germline, CDR1 LNHNV and CDR2 YYDKDF (reference sequence). The CDR3 length is 13 residues. DNA for the CDR3: TGTGCCACCAGCAGAAAGGGGCTCCATGGCTACACCTTC. Translating it yields CATSRKGLHGYTF.

The J gene is TRBJ1-3, the V gene TRBV5-4, with D possibly matching TRBD1 (6 bases). Germline-derived CDR1 and CDR2 are SGHNT and YYREEE (reference sequence). The ends were cut back, 4 bases at V and 3 bases at J, with 14 bases in the middle. There are 15 residues in the CDR3. The CDR3 loop is CASSVIGTLGNTIYF. DNA for the CDR3: TGTGCCAGCAGCGTCATTGGGACACTTGGAAACACCATATATTTT. The full variable domain, completed using reference TRBV5-4 and TRBJ1-3, is ETGVTQSPTHLIKTRGQQVTLRCSSQSGHNTVSWYQQALGQGPQFIFQYYREEENGRGNFPPRFSGLQFPNYSSELNVNALELDDSALYLCASSVIGTLGNTIYFGEGSWLTVV.

The rearrangement links TRBV4-2 to TRBJ1-1, with D possibly being TRBD1 (6 bases). V gave up 6 bases and J gave up 11 bases, with 13 bases separating them. The CDR3 runs 11 residues. Germline CDR1 reads LGHNA; CDR2 reads YNFKEQ. For the CDR3, the DNA is TGTGCCAGCAGTCAACAGGGCATGGCTTTCTTT. Translation gives CASSQQGMAFF.

The chain is built from TRBV5-1 and TRBJ1-1; D not certain. This CDR3 comprises 14 residues. Germline CDR1 is SGHRS and CDR2 is YFSETQ. Trimming pared 0 bases from V and 4 bases from J, leaving 10 bases between. CDR3 bases: TGCGCCAGCAGCTTGGACCTTGAGGCCACTGAAGCTTTCTTT. This translates into CASSLDLEATEAFF.

The chain has TRBV2 and TRBJ2-7, with 9 bases matching TRBD1. The germline CDR1 and CDR2 sequences are SNHLY and FYNNEI. V shed 6 bases, J shed 7 bases, and the junction held 10 bases outside the gene matches. CDR3 length: 14 amino acids. The CDR3 is CASSTPGQGWEQYF. The DNA for the CDR3 is TGTGCCAGCAGCACACCGGGACAGGGATGGGAGCAGTACTTC.

The V call is TRBV4-1, the J call TRBJ1-4; D is unclear. The ends were cut back, 4 bases at V and 0 bases at J, with 15 bases in the middle. The CDR3 spans 17 residues. Germline V gene sequence: CDR1 MGHRA, CDR2 YSYEKL. The CDR3 DNA is TGCGCCAGCAGCCGAGGGCCAGTACGTACAACTAATGAAAAACTGTTTTTT. Protein product: CASSRGPVRTTNEKLFF.

This chain connects TRBV5-5 to TRBJ1-1, with D perhaps TRBD1 (5 bases). Trimming left V 4 bases short and J 10 bases short, with 17 bases between. Germline lookup yields CDR1 SGHKS and CDR2 YYEKEE (reference sequence). The CDR3 extends over 13 amino acids. Here the CDR3 reads CASSETPGKSAFF. Written as DNA, the CDR3 is TGTGCCAGCAGCGAAACCCCAGGGAAGTCAGCTTTCTTT.

This chain links TRBV6-4 with TRBJ2-1; D is unresolved. Trimming took 0 bases from V and 5 from J, leaving 5 bases between them. Germline V gene lookup returns CDR1 MRHNA and CDR2 SNTAGT. The CDR3 totals 13 residues. The CDR3 protein is CASSDSSNNEQFF. The CDR3 DNA is TGTGCCAGCAGTGACTCATCGAACAATGAGCAGTTCTTC.

V usage is TRBV2 and J usage is TRBJ2-5; 9 nucleotides agree with TRBD2. Germline values: CDR1 SNHLY, CDR2 FYNNEI. The V gene end was trimmed by 6 bases and the J gene end by 1 base; junction bases not matched to a gene: 3. The CDR3 runs 14 residues. The CDR3 region has the DNA TGTGCCAGCAGCCCGACTAGCGGCCAAGAGACCCAGTACTTC. Translated, it gives CASSPTSGQETQYF.

V usage is TRBV6-1 and J usage is TRBJ1-1; 7 bases align to TRBD1. Germline-derived CDR1 and CDR2 are MNHNS and SASEGT. The CDR3 is 14 amino acids. The V and J ends lost 6 bases and 4 bases, in that order; junction bases with no gene match: 8. The CDR3 DNA sequence: TGTGCCAGCAGCGCAAGACAGGGTAGCACTGAAGCTTTCTTT. Its translation: CASSARQGSTEAFF.